Listed below are T cell receptor beta chains from one sample, sequenced in a study of cytomegalovirus exposure and HLA in healthy donors. Measured with immunoSEQ multiplex PCR; TCRdb has only the in-frame clones, and not every one. The repertoire has around 52,000 clones, about four fifths of them found once; the top ten carry around 1.5%. Material for sequencing was PBMCs. These receptors were taken from a man aged 35 to 55 in good health and CMV-seronegative. Each CDR3 is given with its conserved first and last residue. A D gene is named only where the DNA matches it firmly. Size values are once, few and many counts, or a class for expanded clones, and some rows have none.

clone size	J gene	D gene	V gene	CDR3 protein	CDR3 DNA
once	TRBJ2-1	.	TRBV19	CASSIGGGTYNEQFF	TGTGCCAGTAGTATAGGAGGAGGGACCTACAATGAGCAGTTCTTC
.	TRBJ2-5	.	TRBV5-1	CASSAGPKETQYF	TGCGCCAGCAGCGCGGGACCTAAAGAGACCCAGTACTTC
few	TRBJ1-4	TRBD1	TRBV5-1	CASSPRTGQLSEKLFF	TGCGCCAGCAGCCCCCGGACAGGTCAACTAAGTGAAAAACTGTTTTTT
.	TRBJ2-7	.	TRBV9	CASSVGGHSYEQYF	TGTGCCAGCAGCGTAGGGGGACATTCCTACGAGCAGTACTTC
.	TRBJ1-1	TRBD1	TRBV11-2	CASNHIAGTGGNTEAFF	TGTGCCAGCAACCACATCGCCGGGACAGGGGGTAACACTGAAGCTTTCTTT
.	TRBJ1-2	TRBD1	TRBV5-4	CASRPGTGETNYGYTF	TGTGCCAGCAGGCCAGGGACAGGGGAAACTAACTATGGCTACACCTTC
.	TRBJ1-1	TRBD1	TRBV10-3	CAISTDRVNTEAFF	TGTGCCATCAGTACGGACAGGGTGAACACTGAAGCTTTCTTT
.	TRBJ2-3	TRBD2	TRBV29-1	CSVESLAGGSDTQYF	TGCAGCGTTGAGTCTCTGGCGGGGGGATCAGATACGCAGTATTTT
few	TRBJ1-4	TRBD1	TRBV6-5	CASRTSRTGYEKLFF	TGTGCCAGCAGAACCTCCCGGACAGGGTATGAAAAACTGTTTTTT
.	TRBJ2-1	.	TRBV30	CAWVGGGSNEQFF	TGTGCCTGGGTAGGGGGGGGGAGCAATGAGCAGTTCTTC
.	TRBJ1-6	TRBD1	TRBV30	CAWSVDRGGSPLHF	TGTGCCTGGAGTGTAGACAGGGGGGGATCACCCCTCCACTTT
.	TRBJ1-6	.	TRBV5-1	CASSRDITSGNSPLHF	TGCGCCAGCAGCCGCGACATTACCAGCGGAAATTCACCCCTCCACTTT
.	TRBJ1-1	.	TRBV6-1	CASSESGTEAFF	TGTGCCAGCAGTGAATCGGGGACTGAAGCTTTCTTT
.	TRBJ1-1	.	TRBV28	CASSLAVNTEAFF	TGTGCCAGCAGTTTAGCAGTGAACACTGAAGCTTTCTTT
.	TRBJ1-5	TRBD1	TRBV6-6	CASRSLPGTGDQPQHF	TGTGCCAGCAGGTCTCTTCCCGGGACAGGGGATCAGCCCCAGCATTTT
.	TRBJ2-5	TRBD2	TRBV7-9	CASSTVLAGFQETQYF	TGTGCCAGCAGCACAGTACTAGCGGGGTTCCAAGAGACCCAGTACTTC
few	TRBJ2-3	TRBD2	TRBV6-5	CASSRGGYRTDTQYF	TGTGCCAGCAGCCGCGGGGGTTACCGCACAGATACGCAGTATTTT
.	TRBJ1-5	.	TRBV28	CASRQGGGTQPQHF	TGTGCCAGCAGGCAAGGGGGGGGGACTCAGCCCCAGCATTTT
.	TRBJ2-3	.	TRBV5-8	CASTLVSVAGTDTQYF	TGTGCCAGCACCCTGGTATCGGTAGCGGGCACAGATACGCAGTATTTT
few	TRBJ2-2	TRBD2	TRBV28	CASRIPGLASGELFF	TGTGCCAGCAGAATACCGGGACTAGCATCAGGGGAGCTGTTTTTT
.	TRBJ2-5	TRBD1	TRBV5-4	CASSVITGGGETQYF	TGTGCCAGCAGCGTTATAACAGGGGGCGGGGAGACCCAGTACTTC
.	TRBJ1-6	TRBD1	TRBV19	CASNPAGGNSPLHF	TGTGCCAGTAATCCCGCAGGGGGGAATTCACCCCTCCACTTT
once	TRBJ1-4	.	TRBV5-4	CASSSTLSPGEKLFF	TGTGCCAGCAGCTCGACCCTGAGCCCAGGGGAAAAACTGTTTTTT
.	TRBJ1-2	.	TRBV9	CASSVSNYGYTF	TGTGCCAGCAGCGTCAGTAACTATGGCTACACCTTC
.	TRBJ2-3	.	TRBV6-1	CASSDSGVASDTQYF	TGTGCCAGCAGTGATTCTGGAGTGGCCTCAGATACGCAGTATTTT
.	TRBJ1-1	TRBD1	TRBV5-1	CASSTGQGTNVGTEAFF	TGCGCCAGCAGCACAGGACAGGGAACGAACGTGGGCACTGAAGCTTTCTTT
.	TRBJ1-2	TRBD1	TRBV7-8	CASSPGDRGLHGYTF	TGTGCCAGCAGCCCAGGGGACAGGGGGCTACATGGCTACACCTTC
.	TRBJ2-7	TRBD1	TRBV9	CASSRDRPSEQYF	TGTGCCAGCAGCCGGGACAGGCCGTCCGAGCAGTACTTC
.	TRBJ1-1	.	TRBV2	CASSVDTLNTEAFF	TGTGCCAGCAGTGTGGACACGCTGAACACTGAAGCTTTCTTT